These T cell receptor beta chains were read from a single sample in a study of Ad26.COV2.S vaccination and SARS-CoV-2 variants. The data were produced by immunoSEQ multiplex PCR, yet TCRdb's version contains in-frame clones alone and is incomplete. Of roughly 400,000 clones listed, over 80% are singletons. Material: peripheral blood, obtained in a trial of Ad26.COV2.S vaccine versus placebo. These receptors came from a person between 18 and 65 years old who received the Ad26.COV2.S COVID-19 vaccine or a placebo. CDR3s include the opening cysteine and the closing phenylalanine or tryptophan. The order of the fields is J gene, clone size, D gene, V gene, CDR3 protein, CDR3 DNA. A D gene is named only where the DNA matches it firmly. Rows give clone size only sometimes, using once, few, many, or a class for an expanded clone.

TRBJ1-1 NA TRBD1 TRBV7-8 CASFKTGARYTEAFF TGTGCCAGCTTCAAAACAGGGGCGCGATATACTGAAGCTTTCTTT
TRBJ1-2 NA NA TRBV6-2/TRBV6-3 CASSPGQNHGYTF TGTGCCAGCAGCCCTGGACAGAATCATGGCTACACCTTC
TRBJ1-4 NA TRBD1 TRBV3-1/TRBV3-2 CASSLRQGKEKLFF TGTGCCAGCAGCCTGAGACAGGGGAAAGAAAAACTGTTTTTT
TRBJ2-5 once NA TRBV6-5 CASSRGVIETQYF TGTGCCAGCAGCCGCGGGGTGATAGAGACCCAGTACTTC
TRBJ1-1 NA TRBD1 TRBV2 CASSRDRVLGTEAFF TGTGCCAGCAGCCGGGACAGGGTGTTGGGCACTGAAGCTTTCTTT
TRBJ1-2 NA TRBD1 TRBV29-1 CSVDSGGGSYTF TGCAGCGTTGACTCAGGGGGAGGTAGCTACACCTTC
TRBJ2-5 NA TRBD2 TRBV5-1 CASSLASGGYQETQYF TGCGCCAGCAGCTTGGCAAGCGGGGGATACCAAGAGACCCAGTACTTC
TRBJ2-1 NA NA TRBV7-9 CASSLGTLNEQFF TGTGCCAGCAGCTTAGGGACCCTCAATGAGCAGTTCTTC
TRBJ1-1 NA NA TRBV6-5 CASSYSFVRGNTEAFF TGTGCCAGCAGTTACTCATTCGTGAGAGGGAACACTGAAGCTTTCTTT
TRBJ2-5 NA TRBD1 TRBV5-1 CASSLVTGATETQYF TGCGCCAGCAGCTTGGTGACAGGGGCCACAGAGACCCAGTACTTC
TRBJ1-2 few NA TRBV19 CASTPSRSYGYTF TGTGCCAGTACCCCGTCTCGATCCTATGGCTACACCTTC
TRBJ1-1 NA NA TRBV9 CASSVEAGMNTEAFF TGTGCCAGCAGCGTAGAGGCAGGGATGAACACTGAAGCTTTCTTT
TRBJ2-5 NA NA TRBV27 CASSGRLQETQYF TGTGCCAGCAGTGGACGGCTCCAAGAGACCCAGTACTTC
TRBJ2-3 NA NA TRBV15 CATSRDPDLADTQYF TGTGCCACCAGCAGAGATCCGGACCTCGCCGATACGCAGTATTTT